The 26 T cell receptor beta chains listed next were all sequenced from one sample in a study of neurological immune-mediated disorders. TCRdb reprocessed the 5' RACE reads with MiXCR, giving one entry per CDR3 protein. The table lists roughly 76,000 distinct CDR3 sequences, roughly 14% of them singletons. Source material: PBMCs. These receptors originate from a woman aged 45-65 years in good health.

To note about this clonotype: A much more abundant neighbour one base away suggests this may be a read error. The CDR3 here is CAGSSQLAGGLNEQFF. As DNA, the CDR3 is TGTGCCGGCAGTTCGCAACTAGCGGGGGGGCTCAATGAGCAGTTCTTC. The V and J genes are TRBV12-3 or TRBV12-4 and TRBJ2-1; 13 bases map to TRBD2. The CDR3 spans 16 residues.

This clonotype was recorded at least ten times. In DNA, the CDR3 is TGCAGCGTTGAAGATATGGCAACCTATGGCTACACCTTC. This gives the protein CSVEDMATYGYTF. The V and J genes are TRBV29-1 and TRBJ1-2, with D uncertain. Between the trimmed V and J ends, which lost 0 bases and 4 bases, there was a span of 9 bases. CDR1 is SQVTM and CDR2 is ANQGSEA in the germline V gene. The CDR3 has 13 amino acids.

In this sample, this clonotype turned up many times. The chain employs TRBV28 and TRBJ2-6; no clear D. V was shortened by 6 bases and J by 4 bases, with 4 bases between the two germline ends. Germline lookup yields CDR1 MDHEN and CDR2 SYDVKM. CDR3 size: 12 residues. CDR3 sequence reads: CASREGANVLTF. In nucleotides, the CDR3 is TGTGCCAGCAGAGAAGGGGCCAACGTCCTGACTTTC. Combining the CDR3 with reference TRBV28 and TRBJ2-6 gives the whole variable domain DVKVTQSSRYLVKRTGEKVFLECVQDMDHENMFWYRQDPGLGLRLIYFSYDVKMKEKGDIPEGYSVSREKKERFSLILESASTNQTSMYLCASREGANVLTFGAGSRLTVL.

This clonotype was seen at least ten times. The chain recombines TRBV7-6 with TRBJ1-5; D perhaps matches TRBD1 (5 bases). CDR1 and CDR2 (germline): SGHVS, FNYEAQ. The V end lost 1 base, the J end lost 4 bases, and 11 bases lay between the germline ends. The CDR3 loop spans 15 amino acids. CDR3 residues: CASSLGRGRNQPQHF. The CDR3 bases are TGTGCCAGCAGCTTAGGACGGGGGAGAAATCAGCCCCAGCATTTT.

This clonotype has at least ten counts. The V gene is TRBV5-1, the J gene TRBJ2-2; D is ambiguous. Trimming took 2 bases from V and 3 from J, leaving 11 bases between them. The CDR3 length is 15 residues. Germline loops: CDR1 SGHRS, CDR2 YFSETQ. The CDR3 here is CASSLVAPDTGELFF. CDR3 DNA sequence: TGCGCCAGCAGCTTAGTGGCGCCCGACACCGGGGAGCTGTTTTTT.

This clonotype was picked up many times. This chain connects TRBV5-1 to TRBJ2-5; D ambiguous. This CDR3 contains 14 residues. V was shortened by 0 bases and J by 0 bases, with 6 bases between the two germline ends. Germline V gives CDR1 SGHRS, CDR2 YFSETQ. The CDR3 is CASSLGGYQETQYF. The CDR3 bases are TGCGCCAGCAGCTTGGGTGGGTACCAAGAGACCCAGTACTTC.

In this sample, this clonotype turned up many times. The rearrangement links TRBV10-3 to TRBJ2-7, with 9 bases fitting TRBD1. Losses at the gene ends were 4 bases for V and 6 bases for J; bases not matched to a gene: 7. Germline CDR1 and CDR2: ENHRY and SYGVKD. There are 14 residues in the CDR3. Here the CDR3 DNA reads TGTGCCATCAGTGCACAGGGGGCGACTAGCGAGCAGTACTTC. Its translation is CAISAQGATSEQYF.

This clonotype was observed many times. The DNA for the CDR3 is TGCGCCAGCAGCTTGACTAGCGGGGGCCAAGAGACCCAGTACTTC. This codes for CASSLTSGGQETQYF. This chain links TRBV5-1 with TRBJ2-5, with 11 bases lining up with TRBD2. This CDR3 is built from 15 residues. Germline V lookup: CDR1 SGHRS, CDR2 YFSETQ. The V gene end was trimmed by 1 base and the J gene end by 1 base; junction bases not matched to a gene: 0.

This clonotype was found many times. This chain connects TRBV7-2 to TRBJ1-2; 8 bases are shared with TRBD1. V shed 6 bases, J shed 1 base, and the junction held 7 bases outside the gene matches. There are 15 residues in the CDR3. The germline V gene has CDR1 SGHTA and CDR2 FQGNSA. CDR3 DNA sequence: TGTGCCAGCAGTCAAGACAGGGGTGGTAACTATGGCTACACCTTC. Its protein product is CASSQDRGGNYGYTF.

In this sample, this clonotype turned up many times. V gene TRBV5-1 combines with J gene TRBJ1-3; TRBD1 might be the D (5 bases). The V end lost 3 bases, the J end lost 0 bases, and 13 bases lay between the germline ends. This CDR3 has 16 amino acids. Germline CDR1 and CDR2: SGHRS and YFSETQ. CDR3: CASSWSGGSSGNTIYF. Here the CDR3 DNA reads TGCGCCAGCAGCTGGTCGGGGGGAAGCTCTGGAAACACCATATATTTT. Supplemented by reference TRBV5-1 and TRBJ1-3, the full variable domain reads KAGVTQTPRYLIKTRGQQVTLSCSPISGHRSVSWYQQTPGQGLQFLFEYFSETQRNKGNFPGRFSGRQFSNSRSEMNVSTLELGDSALYLCASSWSGGSSGNTIYFGEGSWLTVV.

This clonotype was seen many times. The chain has TRBV15 and TRBJ2-4; possible D gene TRBD2, 5 bases. CDR1 LNHNV and CDR2 YYDKDF come from the germline V gene (reference sequence). This CDR3 is built from 18 residues. The V end lost 2 bases, the J end lost 5 bases, and 22 bases lay between the germline ends. CDR3 protein: CATSRLIGTTPSQNIQYF. CDR3 bases: TGTGCCACCAGCAGATTGATAGGAACAACCCCTAGCCAAAACATTCAGTACTTC.

The sample holds a few counts of this clonotype. This may come from a read error, since a much larger clone is one base off. V usage is TRBV7-2 and J usage is TRBJ1-5; D is ambiguous. CDR1 is SGHTA and CDR2 is FQGNSA in the germline V gene. The CDR3 totals 13 residues. The CDR3 sequence: CVSSLSGHQPQHF. The CDR3 DNA reads TGTGTCAGCAGCTTAAGTGGCCATCAGCCCCAGCATTTT.

This clonotype is categorized as medium-sized (0.01 to 0.1%). The chain has TRBV20-1 and TRBJ2-3; TRBD1 aligns across 7 bases. Trimming cost V 6 bases and J 2 bases; bases outside gene matches: 8. The CDR3 extends over 14 amino acids. Germline V gives CDR1 DFQATT, CDR2 SNEGSKA (reference sequence). CDR3 sequence: CSAQTGWVTDTQYF. CDR3 DNA sequence: TGCAGTGCCCAGACAGGGTGGGTCACAGATACGCAGTATTTT.

There are a few counts of this clonotype. This chain connects TRBV5-1 to TRBJ2-5, with D possibly being TRBD1 (5 bases). This CDR3 contains 12 residues. Per germline, CDR1 SGHRS and CDR2 YFSETQ. Trimming pared 4 bases from V and 6 bases from J, leaving 10 bases between. CDR3 region: CASSLPGKTQYF. CDR3 DNA: TGCGCCAGCAGCCTCCCAGGGAAGACCCAGTACTTC. Drawing the rest from reference TRBV5-1 and TRBJ2-5, the complete variable domain is KAGVTQTPRYLIKTRGQQVTLSCSPISGHRSVSWYQQTPGQGLQFLFEYFSETQRNKGNFPGRFSGRQFSNSRSEMNVSTLELGDSALYLCASSLPGKTQYFGPGTRLLVL.

This clonotype was counted at least ten times. The chain joins TRBV5-1 to TRBJ2-1, with 8 bases aligning to TRBD2. The CDR3 totals 15 residues. Germline V gene lookup returns CDR1 SGHRS and CDR2 YFSETQ. The trim removed 2 bases at V and 10 bases at J, leaving 11 bases unmatched. The CDR3 protein is CASSFSGGQGQEQFF. The CDR3 coding sequence is TGCGCCAGCAGCTTCAGCGGGGGTCAGGGTCAAGAGCAGTTCTTC.

In its sample, this clonotype was seen many times. J is TRBJ2-7 and V is TRBV20-1, with 9 bases matching TRBD1. J was trimmed by 5 bases and V by 3 bases; bases with no gene match: 8. The CDR3 runs to 14 residues. The germline V gene encodes CDR1 DFQATT and CDR2 SNEGSKA (reference sequence). DNA for the CDR3: TGCAGTGCTAGGGGGACAGGGTTCTTGGACGAGCAGTACTTC. Its protein is CSARGTGFLDEQYF.

At least ten counts were recorded for this clonotype. The V and J genes are TRBV6-1 and TRBJ1-2; 7 bases fit TRBD1. Germline loops: CDR1 MNHNS, CDR2 SASEGT. There are 13 residues in the CDR3. V lost 6 bases to trimming and J lost 6 bases; unmatched junction nucleotides: 7. DNA for the CDR3: TGTGCCAGCAGGTATACAGGGGAAGATGGCTACACCTTC. It specifies CASRYTGEDGYTF.

This clonotype was observed many times. The chain is built from TRBV6-5 and TRBJ1-6; no reliable D call. Germline lookup yields CDR1 MNHEY and CDR2 SVGAGI. This CDR3 is built from 11 residues. V dropped 6 bases and J dropped 6 bases, with 3 bases sitting between them. The CDR3 sequence: CASRTNSPLHF. The DNA for the CDR3 is TGTGCCAGCAGGACTAATTCACCCCTCCACTTT.

The rearrangement joins TRBV24-1 to TRBJ2-5; possibly TRBD1 for D (5 bases). CDR1 and CDR2 (germline): KGHDR, SFDVKD. The V gene lost 7 bases and the J gene lost 3 bases, with 14 bases spanning the gap. The CDR3 covers 14 residues. CDR3 sequence (DNA): TGTGCCACCAGAGGACGGCGCAGGGAAGAGACCCAGTACTTC. Encoded protein: CATRGRRREETQYF.

This clonotype came up many times. The genes are TRBV28 and TRBJ2-7; 7 bases match TRBD2. The CDR3 covers 14 residues. The germline V gene has CDR1 MDHEN and CDR2 SYDVKM. With 10 bases clipped from V and 6 bases from J, the junction kept 15 bases outside the gene matches. CDR3 in amino acids: CATVLGGSRAEQYF. The CDR3 region has the DNA TGTGCCACCGTACTGGGGGGGAGTCGGGCCGAGCAGTACTTC.

This clonotype occurred many times. The chain joins TRBV20-1 to TRBJ2-1, with 13 bases matching TRBD2. This CDR3 is built from 15 residues. Germline V gives CDR1 DFQATT, CDR2 SNEGSKA (reference sequence). The J segment lost 7 bases and the V segment lost 0 bases, leaving 3 bases of the junction unmatched. Here the CDR3 reads CSAREAGLAGNEQFF. CDR3 bases: TGCAGTGCTAGAGAGGCGGGACTAGCGGGAAATGAGCAGTTCTTC.

Concerning this clonotype: A junction boundary mismatches the germline segment, possibly from a read error. The V gene is TRBV20-1, the J gene TRBJ2-5; 10 bases map to TRBD2. Germline loops: CDR1 DFQATT, CDR2 SNEGSKA (reference sequence). This CDR3 contains 15 residues. Written as DNA, the CDR3 is TGCACTGCTAGCGGGAGCCACTGCCCCCAAGAGACCCAGTACTTC. This sequence encodes CTASGSHCPQETQYF.

This clonotype was picked up many times. The V and J genes are TRBV21-1 and TRBJ2-1; the table's D call, TRBD2, was not checked against the DNA. TRBV21-1 is a recognized pseudogene. The CDR3 length is 11 residues. CDR3: CASSGGRVAFF. The CDR3 nucleotides read TGTGCCAGCAGTGGCGGAAGGGTGGCGTTCTTC.

This clonotype was recorded many times. The V call is TRBV13, the J call TRBJ2-5; D is possibly TRBD2 (6 bases). The CDR3 is 15 residues long. Per germline, CDR1 PRHDT and CDR2 FYEKMQ (reference sequence). V shed 0 bases and J shed 9 bases, with 17 bases lying between them. In DNA, the CDR3 is TGTGCCAGCAGCTTAGGGGCGGCGGGACGAGGGGCCCAGTACTTC. Translating it yields CASSLGAAGRGAQYF.

In its sample, this clonotype was seen many times. The chain has TRBV5-1 and TRBJ2-3; no definite D call. The ends were cut back, 4 bases at V and 2 bases at J, with 11 bases in the middle. The CDR3 has 14 amino acids. Germline V CDR1 and CDR2: SGHRS, YFSETQ. CDR3 bases: TGCGCCAGCAGCCGCGACCCACCCACAGATACGCAGTATTTT. Translation: CASSRDPPTDTQYF.

This clonotype was observed many times. The chain uses TRBV12-3 or TRBV12-4 and TRBJ1-1, with TRBD1 matching over 7 bases. The CDR3 length is 14 residues. With 5 bases clipped from V and 4 bases from J, the junction kept 7 bases outside the gene matches. For the CDR3, the DNA is TGTGCCAGCAGTACTTTGAGGGGGCGCACTGAAGCTTTCTTT. Protein product: CASSTLRGRTEAFF.